The 22 T cell receptor beta chains below all came from one sample that was sequenced in a study of OX40 agonist ivuxolimab in advanced cancers. The library was generated by the immunoSEQ multiplex PCR assay. Drawn from immuneACCESS, this table holds only the in-frame rearrangements with V and J called that TCRdb kept. Clones are partly lost; checked studies trace under half to an unresolved V gene and leave the rest unexplained. The sample table contains about 18,000 clones; only one count was recorded for 75% to 90% of them. In total, the top ten clones hold less than 70% of the sample. The starting material was CD4+ or CD8+ T cells sorted from blood, obtained in a trial of the OX40 agonist ivuxolimab. The receptor source for this set is an adult with an advanced solid tumor such as melanoma, head and neck, liver or kidney cancer.

The rearrangement uses TRBV5-1 and TRBJ1-1; D not certain. The length of the CDR3 is 13 residues. CDR1 SGHRS and CDR2 YFSETQ come from the germline V gene. With 3 bases removed from V and 0 bases from J, the gap between germline ends came to 6 bases. The DNA for the CDR3 is TGCGCCAGCAGCTCCGCACTGAACACTGAAGCTTTCTTT. Translated, it gives CASSSALNTEAFF. Combining the CDR3 with reference TRBV5-1 and TRBJ1-1 gives the whole variable domain KAGVTQTPRYLIKTRGQQVTLSCSPISGHRSVSWYQQTPGQGLQFLFEYFSETQRNKGNFPGRFSGRQFSNSRSEMNVSTLELGDSALYLCASSSALNTEAFFGQGTRLTVV.

This clone was seen only a few times. The chain joins TRBV19 to TRBJ1-1; a possible D gene is TRBD1 (5 bases). The CDR3 has 14 amino acids. V lost 3 bases to trimming and J lost 3 bases, with 11 bases between them. The germline V gene encodes CDR1 LNHDA and CDR2 SQIVND (reference sequence). Here the CDR3 reads CASSIGTLYTEAFF. In DNA form, the CDR3 reads TGTGCCAGTAGTATTGGGACGTTATACACTGAAGCTTTCTTT.

The V and J genes are TRBV28 and TRBJ2-1; 9 bases are shared with TRBD2. V lost 3 bases to trimming and J lost 8 bases; unmatched junction nucleotides: 5. Germline CDR1 and CDR2: MDHEN and SYDVKM. The CDR3 runs to 14 residues. Here the CDR3 DNA reads TGTGCCAGCAGTTTTTCTAGCGGGGTCGATGAGCAGTTCTTC. It translates to CASSFSSGVDEQFF.

The rearrangement joins TRBV7-9 to TRBJ2-7, with no clear D. The germline gives CDR1 SEHNR, CDR2 FQNEAQ (reference sequence). The CDR3 is 13 amino acids. V was cut by 6 bases and J by 6 bases, with 15 bases left in between. The CDR3, as DNA: TGTGCCAGCAGATATACCTCGGCAGGCGAGCAGTACTTC. Translating it yields CASRYTSAGEQYF.

This clone has ten or more counts. This chain connects TRBV7-6 to TRBJ1-2, with D hard to call. The germline V gene has CDR1 SGHVS and CDR2 FNYEAQ. The CDR3 has 16 residues. The V and J ends lost 3 bases and 2 bases respectively, with 16 bases between them. The CDR3, as DNA: TGTGCCAGCAGCTTTCTGGTAGGCTTCCCCAACTATGGCTACACCTTC. It encodes CASSFLVGFPNYGYTF.

V is TRBV5-5 and J is TRBJ2-3; no clear D. Trimming shortened V by 6 bases and J by 0 bases, and 8 bases separated the two germline ends. The CDR3 covers 13 residues. Looked up from germline, CDR1 is SGHKS and CDR2 is YYEKEE (reference sequence). This CDR3 is CASTLVSTDTQYF. DNA for the CDR3: TGTGCCAGCACCCTCGTAAGCACAGATACGCAGTATTTT.

As concerns this clone: Mismatch with germline at one junction end may stem from a read error. The identical CDR3 is also encoded by other nucleotide sequences in the sample. The chain uses TRBV4-1 and TRBJ2-7, with a weak D call TRBD1 (6 bases). The CDR3 has 15 residues. Germline loops: CDR1 MGHRA, CDR2 YSYEKL. The CDR3 spells CASSQERARGREQYF. The CDR3 DNA sequence: TGTGCCAGCAGCCAAGAGAGGGCCAGGGGCAGGGAGCAGTACTTC.

The V and J genes are TRBV5-1 and TRBJ2-1; D may be TRBD1 or TRBD2 (5 bases each). Germline V lookup: CDR1 SGHRS, CDR2 YFSETQ. CDR3 length: 16 amino acids. V was pared by 4 bases and J by 3 bases, with 17 bases between. The chain's CDR3 is CASSLRGPSGYNEQFF. The CDR3 DNA is TGCGCCAGCAGCCTGAGGGGTCCCTCAGGCTACAATGAGCAGTTCTTC.

The chain employs TRBV7-6 and TRBJ2-1, with 10 bases that match TRBD2. Per germline, CDR1 SGHVS and CDR2 FNYEAQ. The CDR3 loop spans 15 amino acids. Trimming cost V 5 bases and J 3 bases; bases outside gene matches: 4. Here the CDR3 reads CASSPGTSDYNEQFF. In DNA form, the CDR3 reads TGTGCCAGCAGCCCCGGGACTAGCGACTACAATGAGCAGTTCTTC.

The chain recombines TRBV4-2 with TRBJ2-3, with D unresolved. The CDR3 is 13 amino acids. Germline loops: CDR1 LGHNA, CDR2 YNFKEQ. The ends were cut back, 1 base at V and 4 bases at J, with 6 bases in the middle. CDR3 amino acids: CASSQVGADTQYF. In nucleotides, the CDR3 is TGTGCCAGCAGCCAAGTAGGAGCAGATACGCAGTATTTT.

This clone was found a few times. The chain uses TRBV11-2 and TRBJ2-7; D tentatively fits TRBD1 or TRBD2 (6 bases each). CDR3 length equals 12 residues. Germline V gene data show CDR1 as SGHAT and CDR2 as FQNNGV. V was pared by 1 base and J by 7 bases, with 8 bases between. The CDR3 is CASSLGGAEQYF. CDR3 bases: TGTGCCAGCAGCTTAGGGGGGGCTGAGCAGTACTTC. The whole variable domain, remainder taken from reference TRBV11-2 and TRBJ2-7, is EAGVAQSPRYKIIEKRQSVAFWCNPISGHATLYWYQQILGQGPKLLIQFQNNGVVDDSQLPKDRFSAERLKGVDSTLKIQPAKLEDSAVYLCASSLGGAEQYFGPGTRLTVT.

The sample holds a few counts of this clone. The V call is TRBV7-6, the J call TRBJ2-2; D possibly corresponds to TRBD1 (5 bases). The CDR3 totals 14 residues. The ends were cut back, 6 bases at V and 1 base at J, with 9 bases in the middle. From germline, CDR1 is SGHVS and CDR2 FNYEAQ. The CDR3 protein is CASRLTVNTGELFF. The CDR3 DNA is TGTGCCAGCAGACTGACAGTGAACACCGGGGAGCTGTTTTTT. Combining the CDR3 with reference TRBV7-6 and TRBJ2-2 gives the whole variable domain GAGVSQSPRYKVTKRGQDVALRCDPISGHVSLYWYRQALGQGPEFLTYFNYEAQQDKSGLPNDRFSAERPEGSISTLTIQRTEQRDSAMYRCASRLTVNTGELFFGEGSRLTVL.

This chain uses TRBV7-5 with TRBJ2-6; no DNA check was done on the table's D call, TRBD2. TRBV7-5 is described as a pseudogene. The CDR3 is 18 amino acids. The CDR3 coding sequence is TGTGCCAGAAGCTTATTTAGAGGGTTACACTCTGGGGCCAACGTCCTGACTTTC. This sequence encodes CARSLFRGLHSGANVLTF.

The chain employs TRBV27 and TRBJ2-1; 8 bases match TRBD1. The CDR3 spans 13 residues. In germline, CDR1 is MNHEY, CDR2 SMNVEV (reference sequence). With 6 bases clipped from V and 6 bases from J, the junction kept 4 bases outside the gene matches. The DNA for the CDR3 is TGTGCCAGCAGACTGACAGGGGTCAATGAGCAGTTCTTC. Translated: CASRLTGVNEQFF.

The chain recombines TRBV28 with TRBJ2-1; possibly TRBD2 for D (5 bases). Germline-derived CDR1 and CDR2 are MDHEN and SYDVKM. This CDR3 is built from 13 residues. Trimming cost V 6 bases and J 7 bases, with 13 bases left between them. CDR3 protein: CASSFRSGNEQFF. The CDR3 region has the DNA TGTGCCAGCAGCTTTAGGTCGGGAAATGAGCAGTTCTTC.

This chain uses TRBV13 with TRBJ2-3; D is ambiguous. Trimming removed 1 base from V and 0 bases from J, with 8 bases in between. CDR3 length equals 15 residues. Per the germline V gene, CDR1 is PRHDT and CDR2 is FYEKMQ (reference sequence). DNA of the CDR3: TGTGCCAGCAGCTTAGAGGAGTATAGCACAGATACGCAGTATTTT. This sequence encodes CASSLEEYSTDTQYF.

This rearrangement joins TRBV28 to TRBJ1-6; the D gene is possibly TRBD1 (6 bases). The CDR3 loop spans 14 amino acids. Germline loops: CDR1 MDHEN, CDR2 SYDVKM. Trimming pared 8 bases from V and 6 bases from J, leaving 14 bases between. The CDR3 DNA reads TGTGCCAGCGGCCGGGGGGGCGGTAATTCACCCCTCCACTTT. Its translation is CASGRGGGNSPLHF.

The V and J genes are TRBV6-4 and TRBJ1-2, with 8 bases aligning to TRBD1. CDR1 and CDR2 from the germline V gene are MRHNA and SNTAGT. This CDR3 is 16 amino acids long. Trimming removed 5 bases from V and 4 bases from J; junction bases left unmatched: 12. CDR3 region: CASSPQTGTGAYGYTF. CDR3 DNA: TGTGCCAGCAGTCCTCAGACCGGGACAGGCGCCTATGGCTACACCTTC.

The V gene is TRBV9, the J gene TRBJ1-2, with 9 bases fitting TRBD1. The CDR3 has 14 residues. CDR1 SGDLS and CDR2 YYNGEE come from the germline V gene. The V segment lost 4 bases and the J segment 7 bases; nucleotides outside the gene matches: 8. The CDR3: CASSSRDRESGYTF. DNA of the CDR3: TGTGCCAGCAGCTCCCGGGACAGGGAGAGTGGCTACACCTTC.

This rearrangement joins TRBV10-3 to TRBJ2-5; 7 bases are a match to TRBD1. Per the germline V gene, CDR1 is ENHRY and CDR2 is SYGVKD. The CDR3 length is 16 residues. Losses at the gene ends were 0 bases for V and 1 base for J; bases not matched to a gene: 5. CDR3 protein: CAISESLQGVQETQYF. The CDR3 DNA reads as TGTGCCATCAGTGAGTCGCTTCAGGGGGTCCAAGAGACCCAGTACTTC.

The V and J genes are TRBV7-9 and TRBJ2-7, with D uncertain. The CDR3 is 18 residues long. V lost 4 bases and J 0 bases, leaving 22 bases between the germline ends. CDR1 SEHNR and CDR2 FQNEAQ come from the germline V gene (reference sequence). The CDR3 is CASSSVGIKDGSSYEQYF. In nucleotides, the CDR3 is TGTGCCAGCAGCTCCGTAGGGATCAAGGACGGCTCCTCCTACGAGCAGTACTTC.

The gene calls are TRBV9 and TRBJ2-1; D is unresolved. Trimming removed 0 bases at V and 0 bases at J, with 10 bases between. Looked up from germline, CDR1 is SGDLS and CDR2 is YYNGEE. This CDR3 comprises 16 residues. The CDR3 DNA is TGTGCCAGCAGCGTAGGCGGTATAGCCTCCTACAATGAGCAGTTCTTC. Its translation: CASSVGGIASYNEQFF.